This T cell receptor beta chain was sequenced for a study of Tregs in tolerant kidney transplant recipients. Study-level findings and limits: Findings come from small patient numbers and require larger validation. Biological reproducibility was not directly addressed in this study.

Measured with immunoSEQ multiplex PCR; TCRdb has only the in-frame clones, and not every one. The sample has approximately 69,000 clones; around 90% are singletons. Trimming removed 2 bases at V and 2 bases at J, with 18 bases between. Per germline, CDR1 SGHTA and CDR2 FQGNSA. The CDR3 totals 17 residues. As regards this clone: As yet, its antigen is unknown.

Unstimulated regulatory T cells (CD4+CD25+CD127-), CD4+CD25- non-regulatory cells, CD4 and CD8 cells were FACS-sorted from thawed PBMCs. The clonotype was recovered from a human donor who received a combined kidney and bone marrow transplant. The sample consisted of CD4+ T cells from blood, taken before the transplant. The V and J genes are TRBV7-2 and TRBJ1-2; D remains ambiguous. The CDR3 spells CASSLTTGGISNYGYTF. Here the CDR3 DNA reads TGTGCCAGCAGCTTAACTACGGGAGGGATATCGAACTATGGCTACACCTTC.